This T cell receptor (beta chain) was sequenced for a study of shared clonotypes between healthy human individuals. Free of recent acute infections or vaccinations, the donors were healthy HIV-negative adults. Combining CD45RO+ cells with CCR7-negative CD45RA+ TemRA cells gave CD8 memory. Assay: immunoSEQ multiplex PCR; the TCRdb copy retains only in-frame clones and omits some. The data show roughly 410,000 clones, with roughly 96% seen just once and about 0.34% held by the top ten. CDR3 length: 14 amino acids. Trimming shortened V by 3 bases and J by 3 bases, and 12 bases separated the two germline ends. Per germline, CDR1 SGHAT and CDR2 FQNNGV.

The chain links TRBV11-2 to TRBJ2-7; tentative D call: TRBD2 (5 bases). The sequence derives from a man aged 25 to 40 in good health. The sequencing input was memory CD8+ T cells sorted from blood. Noted subset: CD45RO+ cells pooled with CCR7-negative TemRA cells. In nucleotides, the CDR3 is TGTGCCAGCAGCTTGGTCGGACTGCTCTACGAGCAGTACTTC. Its protein product is CASSLVGLLYEQYF.